The 10 T cell receptor beta chains listed next were all sequenced from one sample in a study of blood T cell repertoires in COVID-19. TCRdb keeps only in-frame clones here, not all; method: immunoSEQ multiplex PCR. The table records some 200,000 clones, about four fifths of them present only once. The sequenced material came from peripheral blood. Source of these receptors: a woman of 80 years or more with COVID-19, enrolled during active disease.

The chain has TRBV20-1 and TRBJ2-3; D gene unclear. CDR3 length: 11 residues. V was clipped by 3 bases and J by 5 bases, with 6 bases between them. The germline V gene has CDR1 DFQATT and CDR2 SNEGSKA (reference sequence). CDR3 residues: CSARARDTQYF. CDR3 coding DNA: TGCAGTGCTAGGGCACGAGATACGCAGTATTTT.

The chain links TRBV9 to TRBJ1-1; D remains ambiguous. The V and J ends lost 7 bases and 5 bases respectively, with 12 bases between them. The CDR3 totals 12 residues. Looked up from germline, CDR1 is SGDLS and CDR2 is YYNGEE. The CDR3 DNA follows: TGTGCCAGCTCACGGGAGGAGACTGAAGCTTTCTTT. This gives the protein CASSREETEAFF.

This clone was found once. In DNA, the CDR3 is TGTGCCAGCAGTGACTTTCTGGTAGCGCTGCCAAGCTCTGGAAACACCATATATTTT. Amino acid sequence: CASSDFLVALPSSGNTIYF. The rearrangement joins TRBV6-4 to TRBJ1-3, with D hard to call. The V gene's germline CDR1 is MRHNA and CDR2 SNTAGT. The CDR3 extends over 19 amino acids. V was trimmed by 1 base and J by 0 bases, leaving 19 bases between them.

This chain joins TRBV4-2 and TRBJ2-2; no clear D gene. V was cut by 0 bases and J by 5 bases, with 13 bases left in between. Looked up from germline, CDR1 is LGHNA and CDR2 is YNFKEQ. This CDR3 is built from 16 residues. CDR3 residues: CASSQEESVTTGELFF. DNA for the CDR3: TGTGCCAGCAGCCAAGAAGAGTCCGTCACGACCGGGGAGCTGTTTTTT.

CDR3 amino acids: CASSLSRFKQGGYTEAFF. In DNA, the CDR3 is TGCGCCAGCAGCTTGTCAAGATTTAAGCAGGGAGGGTACACTGAAGCTTTCTTT. The chain employs TRBV5-1 and TRBJ1-1; tentatively, D is TRBD1 (5 bases). Germline V lookup: CDR1 SGHRS, CDR2 YFSETQ. Trimming pared 1 base from V and 3 bases from J, leaving 22 bases between. This CDR3 is 18 amino acids long.

The sample holds one count of this clone. The V call is TRBV5-4, the J call TRBJ1-1, with D uncertain. The CDR3 extends over 12 amino acids. Germline V gene lookup returns CDR1 SGHNT and CDR2 YYREEE (reference sequence). V dropped 8 bases and J dropped 1 base, with 9 bases sitting between them. The CDR3 loop is CASFSRNTEAFF. CDR3 bases: TGTGCCAGTTTTTCCCGGAACACTGAAGCTTTCTTT.

The V and J genes are TRBV7-3 and TRBJ2-1; no reliable D call. The CDR3 is made up of 15 amino acids. Trimming removed 1 base from V and 8 bases from J, with 15 bases in between. Germline CDR1 is SGHTA and CDR2 is FQGTGA. CDR3 DNA sequence: TGTGCCAGCAGCTTAAACGGTCGGAGAGGCGATGAGCAGTTCTTC. This translates into CASSLNGRRGDEQFF.

V usage is TRBV19 and J usage is TRBJ2-6; D is possibly TRBD1 (5 bases). CDR3 length: 16 residues. V lost 5 bases and J lost 0, with 11 bases in between. Germline V lookup: CDR1 LNHDA, CDR2 SQIVND (reference sequence). CDR3 bases: TGTGCCAGTAGTGGCGACAGATTCTCTGGGGCCAACGTCCTGACTTTC. The encoded protein is CASSGDRFSGANVLTF.

The chain combines TRBV2 with TRBJ2-1; D is unresolved. The germline V gene encodes CDR1 SNHLY and CDR2 FYNNEI. V shed 9 bases and J shed 5 bases, with 8 bases lying between them. CDR3 size: 11 residues. The CDR3 DNA is TGTGCCAGGGGCTTCCACAATGAGCAGTTCTTC. It codes for CARGFHNEQFF.

The chain is built from TRBV5-4 and TRBJ2-2, with 7 bases aligning to TRBD1. V lost 8 bases and J lost 6; bases outside the gene matches: 16. Germline CDR1 reads SGHNT; CDR2 reads YYREEE (reference sequence). The CDR3 sequence is 16 residues long. The DNA for the CDR3 is TGTGCCAGAATAAGTCCCTTCCCTACAGGGGCCGGGGAGCTGTTTTTT. This translates into CARISPFPTGAGELFF.